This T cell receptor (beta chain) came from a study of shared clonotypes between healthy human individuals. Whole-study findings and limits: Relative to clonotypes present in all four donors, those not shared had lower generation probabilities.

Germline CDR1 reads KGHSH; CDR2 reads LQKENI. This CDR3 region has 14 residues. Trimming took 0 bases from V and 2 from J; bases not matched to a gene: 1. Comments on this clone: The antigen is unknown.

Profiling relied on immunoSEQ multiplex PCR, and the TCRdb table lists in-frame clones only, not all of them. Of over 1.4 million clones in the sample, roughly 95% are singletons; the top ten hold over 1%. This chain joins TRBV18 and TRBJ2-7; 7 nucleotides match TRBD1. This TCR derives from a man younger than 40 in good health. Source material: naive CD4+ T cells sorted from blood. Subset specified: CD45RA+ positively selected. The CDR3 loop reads CASSPPDRTYEQYF. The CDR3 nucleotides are TGTGCCAGCTCACCACCGGACAGGACCTACGAGCAGTACTTC.